A selection of T cell receptor beta chains follows, all from one sample in a study of T cell responses to AZD1222 COVID-19 vaccine. The repertoire was sequenced with immunoSEQ multiplex PCR; TCRdb's copy has only in-frame clones and lacks some. Of about 93,000 clones in the sample, roughly 91% were seen once. The material sequenced was peripheral blood, taken on day 0 of MenACWY control vaccination. The receptors stem from an adult in good health. CDR3s include the opening cysteine and the closing phenylalanine or tryptophan. A D gene is named only where the DNA matches it firmly. Clone size appears in some rows only: once, few, many, or a class for an expanded clone.

CDR3aa	CDR3nt	d_gene	abundance	v_gene	j_gene	len
CASRRDRPLYNEQFF	TGTGCCAGCAGGAGGGACAGGCCACTTTACAATGAGCAGTTCTTC	TRBD1	.	TRBV5-6	TRBJ2-1	15
CASSTQNYGYTF	TGTGCCAGCAGCACACAGAACTATGGCTACACCTTC	.	.	TRBV7-9	TRBJ1-2	12
CASSPSGDEQYF	TGTGCCAGCAGCCCCTCGGGGGACGAGCAGTACTTC	.	once	TRBV7-9	TRBJ2-7	12
CASSLGRPGGYTF	TGTGCCAGCAGTTTGGGGCGCCCGGGTGGCTACACCTTC	.	.	TRBV28	TRBJ1-2	13
CASSPTGPRQGASYEQYF	TGTGCCAGCAGTCCTACGGGGCCCCGGCAGGGGGCGTCCTACGAGCAGTACTTC	TRBD1	.	TRBV27	TRBJ2-7	18
CATSRDLVPRQGGYTF	TGTGCCACCAGCAGAGATTTGGTCCCCCGCCAAGGAGGCTACACCTTC	.	.	TRBV15	TRBJ1-2	16
CASRGTGIMNTEAFF	TGTGCCAGTCGAGGGACAGGGATAATGAACACTGAAGCTTTCTTT	TRBD1	.	TRBV19	TRBJ1-1	15
CASSSRRPYPYNEQFF	TGTGCCAGCAGCTCCCGGCGGCCCTATCCCTACAATGAGCAGTTCTTC	.	.	TRBV21-1	TRBJ2-1	16
CASSFTGLNTEAFF	TGCGCCAGCAGCTTTACAGGGCTGAACACTGAAGCTTTCTTT	.	.	TRBV5-1	TRBJ1-1	14
CASSLSGLKETQYF	TGTGCCAGCAGCTTATCGGGGCTTAAGGAGACCCAGTACTTC	.	.	TRBV7-9	TRBJ2-5	14
CASSYSADRAKNIQYF	TGTGCCAGCAGTTACTCAGCGGACAGGGCAAAAAACATTCAGTACTTC	TRBD1	once	TRBV6-2/TRBV6-3	TRBJ2-4	16
CASSPLGAENTEAFF	TGCGCCAGCAGCCCGCTCGGGGCAGAAAACACTGAAGCTTTCTTT	.	.	TRBV4-1	TRBJ1-1	15
CASKSGTGIYGYTF	TGTGCCAGCAAGTCCGGGACGGGGATCTATGGCTACACCTTC	.	.	TRBV2	TRBJ1-2	14
CASSSRIRDGNSPLHF	TGTGCCAGCAGTTCACGCATCCGGGACGGAAATTCACCCCTCCACTTT	.	few	TRBV27	TRBJ1-6	16
CASSGTGFREKLFF	TGTGCCAGCAGCGGGACAGGGTTTAGGGAAAAACTGTTTTTT	TRBD1	once	TRBV6-5	TRBJ1-4	14
CASSHPGVSSYNEQFF	TGTGCCAGCAGCCACCCCGGGGTGAGCTCCTACAATGAGCAGTTCTTC	.	.	TRBV6-2/TRBV6-3	TRBJ2-1	16
CASSPIKTGSYGYTF	TGCGCCAGCAGCCCCATAAAGACGGGAAGCTATGGCTACACCTTC	.	.	TRBV4-1	TRBJ1-2	15
CASSYQRWDSPLHF	TGTGCCAGCAGTTATCAACGGTGGGATTCACCCCTCCACTTT	.	.	TRBV6-5	TRBJ1-6	14
CASSLWGQNLHF	TGTGCCAGCAGTTTATGGGGACAGAACCTCCACTTT	TRBD1	.	TRBV12-3/TRBV12-4	TRBJ1-6	12
CASSSGPRQQDENTEAFF	TGTGCCAGCAGCTCGGGCCCAAGACAACAGGACGAGAACACTGAAGCTTTCTTT	.	once	TRBV9	TRBJ1-1	18
CASSRRDSPTEAFF	TGTGCCAGCAGCCGCCGGGACAGCCCCACTGAAGCTTTCTTT	TRBD1	few	TRBV5-4	TRBJ1-1	14
CASSQDLRSGTGELFF	TGCGCCAGCAGCCAAGATCTGAGATCGGGGACCGGGGAGCTGTTTTTT	.	.	TRBV4-1	TRBJ2-2	16
CASSYSGVSSYNEQFF	TGTGCCAGCAGTTACAGCGGGGTTAGCTCCTACAATGAGCAGTTCTTC	TRBD2	once	TRBV6-2/TRBV6-3	TRBJ2-1	16
CASSLRTSGGAIDNEQFF	TGTGCCAGCAGCCTTCGGACTAGCGGGGGGGCCATTGACAATGAGCAGTTCTTC	TRBD2	.	TRBV7-8	TRBJ2-1	18
CASSQERLAVGKNIQYF	TGTGCCAGCAGCCAAGAGAGACTAGCGGTAGGCAAAAACATTCAGTACTTC	TRBD2	.	TRBV3-1/TRBV3-2	TRBJ2-4	17
CAWGRWPGYTF	TGTGCCTGGGGCCGTTGGCCTGGCTACACCTTC	.	.	TRBV30	TRBJ1-2	11
CASSGNQPQHF	TGTGCCAGCAGTGGCAATCAGCCCCAGCATTTT	.	.	TRBV28	TRBJ1-5	11